The present T cell receptor (beta chain) was sequenced within a study of cytomegalovirus exposure and HLA in healthy donors. Study findings and constraints: Presence/absence comparisons presumed near-even sequencing depth among donors. A later analysis linked a missense variant in DCLRE1C to the trimming of TCR beta V and J genes.

Trimming removed 2 bases from V and 9 bases from J, with 14 bases in between. CDR3 size: 15 residues. Germline V gene data show CDR1 as MNHEY and CDR2 as SVGAGI. 13 Jbeta primers and 60 Vbeta primers were used for the PCR. Per the original methods: Some 10 million of 70 million to 80 million unique TCR beta chains were shared, per a later count. TCRdb keeps only in-frame clones here, not all; method: immunoSEQ multiplex PCR. That table furnishes V, J and clone size, whereas the DNA furnished D and trimming. The data contain roughly 120,000 clones, about 77% of them seen just once; the ten biggest clones take up 5.4%. With respect to this clone: Its antigen remains unidentified.

The TCR was taken from a woman in her 30s in good health and CMV-seropositive. The sequencing sample was made of PBMCs. This chain connects TRBV6-5 to TRBJ1-6; unclear D gene. The CDR3 nucleotides are TGTGCCAGCAGTTACGTAGAGGGAGGAGGTTCACCCCTCCACTTT. It is translated as CASSYVEGGGSPLHF.